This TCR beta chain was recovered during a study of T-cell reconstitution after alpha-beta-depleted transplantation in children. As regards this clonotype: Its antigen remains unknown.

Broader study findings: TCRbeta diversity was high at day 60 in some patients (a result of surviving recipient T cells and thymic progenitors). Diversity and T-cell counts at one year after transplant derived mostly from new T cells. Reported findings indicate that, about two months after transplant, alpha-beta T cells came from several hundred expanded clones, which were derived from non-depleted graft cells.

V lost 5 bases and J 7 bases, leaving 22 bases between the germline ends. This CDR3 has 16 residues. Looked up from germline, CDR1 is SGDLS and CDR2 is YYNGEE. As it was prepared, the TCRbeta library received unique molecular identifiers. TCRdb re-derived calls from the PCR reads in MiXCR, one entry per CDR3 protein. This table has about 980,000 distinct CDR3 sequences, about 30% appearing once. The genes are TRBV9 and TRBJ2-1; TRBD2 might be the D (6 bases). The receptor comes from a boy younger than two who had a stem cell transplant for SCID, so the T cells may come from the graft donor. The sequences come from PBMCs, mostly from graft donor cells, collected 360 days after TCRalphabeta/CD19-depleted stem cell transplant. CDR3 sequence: CASSRTESGFRNEQFF. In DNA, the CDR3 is TGTGCCAGCAGTCGTACTGAGAGCGGGTTCAGGAATGAGCAGTTCTTC.